The clone carrying this T cell receptor (beta chain) was observed many times. Time point indicated: patch test 3, about 24 weeks after DPC sensitization. This sample's treatment: therapeutic diphenylcyclopropenone sensitization with weekly scalp DPC. These data are taken from a study of human T cells and chemical hapten exposure. Trimming left V 2 bases short and J 3 bases short, with 7 bases between. Germline assignment: CDR1 KGHSH and CDR2 LQKENI. The CDR3 has 13 residues. One entry per CDR3 protein, called by TCRdb with MiXCR from the RACE reads. The sample carries approximately 50,000 distinct CDR3 sequences, 9.9% recorded once.

The starting material was whole blood, obtained in connection with sensitization to the hapten diphenylcyclopropenone (DPC). The chain has TRBV18 and TRBJ1-1; D gene unclear. This receptor was taken from a woman aged 40 to 49 with alopecia areata. Some clones in this sample may be carry-over from other donors' samples. The CDR3 bases are TGTGCCAGCTCACCAGCGGCAGACACTGAAGCTTTCTTT. This encodes CASSPAADTEAFF.